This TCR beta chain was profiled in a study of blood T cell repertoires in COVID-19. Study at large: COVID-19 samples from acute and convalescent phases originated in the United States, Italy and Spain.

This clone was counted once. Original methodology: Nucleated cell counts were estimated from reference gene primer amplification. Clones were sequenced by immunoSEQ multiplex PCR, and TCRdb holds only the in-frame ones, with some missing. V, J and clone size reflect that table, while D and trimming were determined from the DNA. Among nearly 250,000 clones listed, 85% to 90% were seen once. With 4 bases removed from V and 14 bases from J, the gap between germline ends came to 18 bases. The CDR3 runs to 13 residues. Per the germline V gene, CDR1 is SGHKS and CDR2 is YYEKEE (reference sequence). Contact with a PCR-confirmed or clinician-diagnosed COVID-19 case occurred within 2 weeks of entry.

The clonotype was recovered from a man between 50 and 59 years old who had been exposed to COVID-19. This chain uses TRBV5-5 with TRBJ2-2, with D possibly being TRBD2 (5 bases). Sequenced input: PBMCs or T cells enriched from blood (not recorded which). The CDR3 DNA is TGTGCCAGCAGCGAGGCTAGCACTTTATTCCTGTTTTTT. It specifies CASSEASTLFLFF.